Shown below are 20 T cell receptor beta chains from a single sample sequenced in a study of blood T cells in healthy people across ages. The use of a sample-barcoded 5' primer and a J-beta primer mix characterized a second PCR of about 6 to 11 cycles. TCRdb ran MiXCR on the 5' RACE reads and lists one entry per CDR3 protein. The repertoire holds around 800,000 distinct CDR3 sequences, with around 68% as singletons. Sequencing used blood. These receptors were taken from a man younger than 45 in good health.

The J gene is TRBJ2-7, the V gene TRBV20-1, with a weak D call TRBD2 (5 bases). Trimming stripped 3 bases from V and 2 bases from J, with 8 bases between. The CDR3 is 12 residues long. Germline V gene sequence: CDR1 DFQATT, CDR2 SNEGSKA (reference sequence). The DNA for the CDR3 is TGCAGTGCTAGTTTACTAGCCTACGAGCAGTACTTC. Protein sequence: CSASLLAYEQYF.

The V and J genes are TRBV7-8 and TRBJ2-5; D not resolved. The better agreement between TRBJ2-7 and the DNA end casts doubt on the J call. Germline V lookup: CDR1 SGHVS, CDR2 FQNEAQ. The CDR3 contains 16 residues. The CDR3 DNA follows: TGTGCCAGCAGCTTAGCGCAGGCAGGTGGTTCCGGCGAGCAGTACTTC. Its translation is CASSLAQAGGSGEQYF.

DNA of the CDR3: TGCAGCGTCGCCTTCGGGGGGGCGAAAAATGAGCAGTTCTTC. Its translation: CSVAFGGAKNEQFF. This rearrangement joins TRBV29-1 to TRBJ2-1, with 8 bases matching TRBD2. Looked up from germline, CDR1 is SQVTM and CDR2 is ANQGSEA. The CDR3 contains 14 residues. With 6 bases clipped from V and 7 bases from J, the junction kept 11 bases outside the gene matches.

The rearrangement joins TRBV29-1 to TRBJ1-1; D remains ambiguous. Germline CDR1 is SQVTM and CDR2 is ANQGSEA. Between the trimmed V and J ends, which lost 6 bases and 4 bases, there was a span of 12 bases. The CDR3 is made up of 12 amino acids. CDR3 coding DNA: TGCAGCGTCTCTATACGGTCCACTGAAGCTTTCTTT. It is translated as CSVSIRSTEAFF. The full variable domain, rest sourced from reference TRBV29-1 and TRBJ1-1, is SAVISQKPSRDICQRGTSLTIQCQVDSQVTMMFWYRQQPGQSLTLIATANQGSEATYESGFVIDKFPISRPNLTFSTLTVSNMSPEDSSIYLCSVSIRSTEAFFGQGTRLTVV.

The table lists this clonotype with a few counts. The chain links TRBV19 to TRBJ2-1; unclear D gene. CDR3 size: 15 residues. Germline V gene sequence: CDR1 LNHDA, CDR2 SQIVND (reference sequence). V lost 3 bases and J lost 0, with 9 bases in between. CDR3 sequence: CASSIGQSSYNEQFF. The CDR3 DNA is TGTGCCAGTAGTATTGGGCAAAGCTCCTACAATGAGCAGTTCTTC.

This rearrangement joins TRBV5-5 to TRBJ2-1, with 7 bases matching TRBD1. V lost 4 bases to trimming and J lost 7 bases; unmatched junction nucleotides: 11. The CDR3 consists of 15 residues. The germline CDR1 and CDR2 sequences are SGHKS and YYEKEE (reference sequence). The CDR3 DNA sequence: TGTGCCAGCAGCCTTGGGACAGTTTTGGGGAATGAGCAGTTCTTC. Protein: CASSLGTVLGNEQFF.

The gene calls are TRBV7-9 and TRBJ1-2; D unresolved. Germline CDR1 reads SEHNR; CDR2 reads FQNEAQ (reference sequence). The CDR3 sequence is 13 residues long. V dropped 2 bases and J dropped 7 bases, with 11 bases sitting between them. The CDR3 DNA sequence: TGTGCCAGCAGCTTACCATCGGCTATTGGCTACACCTTC. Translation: CASSLPSAIGYTF.

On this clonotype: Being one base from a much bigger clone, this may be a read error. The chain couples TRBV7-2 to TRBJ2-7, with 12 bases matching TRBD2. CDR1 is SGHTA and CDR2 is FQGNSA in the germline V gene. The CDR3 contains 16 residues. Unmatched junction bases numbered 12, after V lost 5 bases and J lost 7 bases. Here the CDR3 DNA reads TGTGCCAGCAGCCCTCGGGGGCTAGCGGGGGGGAATGAGCAGTACTTC. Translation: CASSPRGLAGGNEQYF.

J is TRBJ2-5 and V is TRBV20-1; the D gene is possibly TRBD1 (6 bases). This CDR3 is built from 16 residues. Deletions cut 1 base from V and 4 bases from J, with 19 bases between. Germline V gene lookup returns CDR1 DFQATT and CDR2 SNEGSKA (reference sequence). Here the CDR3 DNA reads TGCAGTGCTAGAGGAGCAGGGGAAGGGATGGGAGAGACCCAGTACTTC. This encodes CSARGAGEGMGETQYF.

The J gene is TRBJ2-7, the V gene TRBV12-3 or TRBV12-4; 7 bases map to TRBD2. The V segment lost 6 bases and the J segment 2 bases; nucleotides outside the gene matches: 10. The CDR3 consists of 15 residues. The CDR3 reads CASSLEGGGPYEQYF. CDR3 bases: TGTGCCAGCAGCTTGGAAGGCGGGGGACCCTACGAGCAGTACTTC.

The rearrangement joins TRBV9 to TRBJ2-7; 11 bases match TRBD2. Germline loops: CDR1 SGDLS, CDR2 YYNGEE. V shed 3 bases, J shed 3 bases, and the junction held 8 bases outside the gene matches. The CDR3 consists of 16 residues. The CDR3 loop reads CASSAHLAGGRYEQYF. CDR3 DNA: TGTGCCAGCAGCGCCCATCTAGCGGGGGGCCGCTACGAGCAGTACTTC.

In DNA form, the CDR3 reads TGTGCCAGCAGCTTAGACGCTAGGAGTGACGAGCAGTACTTC. It translates to CASSLDARSDEQYF. The chain carries TRBV7-2 and TRBJ2-4; D not resolved. Judging by the DNA end, TRBJ2-7 fits better; the J call may be wrong. There are 14 residues in the CDR3. Looked up from germline, CDR1 is SGHTA and CDR2 is FQGNSA.

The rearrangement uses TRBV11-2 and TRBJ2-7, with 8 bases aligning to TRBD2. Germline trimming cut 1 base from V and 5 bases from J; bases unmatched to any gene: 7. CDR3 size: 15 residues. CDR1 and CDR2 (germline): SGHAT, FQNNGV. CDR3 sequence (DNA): TGTGCCAGCAGCTTAGCCACTAGCGGTTACAACGAGCAGTACTTC. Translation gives CASSLATSGYNEQYF. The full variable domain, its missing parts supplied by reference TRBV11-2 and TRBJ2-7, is EAGVAQSPRYKIIEKRQSVAFWCNPISGHATLYWYQQILGQGPKLLIQFQNNGVVDDSQLPKDRFSAERLKGVDSTLKIQPAKLEDSAVYLCASSLATSGYNEQYFGPGTRLTVT.

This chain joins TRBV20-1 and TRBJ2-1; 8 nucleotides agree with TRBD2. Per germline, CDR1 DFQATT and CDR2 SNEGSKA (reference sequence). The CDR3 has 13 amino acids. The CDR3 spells CSDSGVSYNEQFF. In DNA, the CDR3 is TGCAGCGATAGCGGGGTGTCCTACAATGAGCAGTTCTTC.

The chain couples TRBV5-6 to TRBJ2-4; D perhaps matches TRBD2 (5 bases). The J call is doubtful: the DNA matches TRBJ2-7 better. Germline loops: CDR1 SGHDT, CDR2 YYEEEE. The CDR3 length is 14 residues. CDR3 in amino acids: CASSEGLSSYEQYF. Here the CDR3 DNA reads TGTGCCAGCAGTGAAGGACTGTCATCCTACGAGCAGTACTTC.

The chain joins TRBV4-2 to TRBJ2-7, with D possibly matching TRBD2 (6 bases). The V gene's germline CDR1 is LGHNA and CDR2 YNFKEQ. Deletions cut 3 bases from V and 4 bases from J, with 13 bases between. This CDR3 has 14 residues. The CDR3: CASSQRVGGYEQYF. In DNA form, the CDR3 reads TGTGCCAGCAGCCAGAGGGTCGGGGGTTACGAGCAGTACTTC.

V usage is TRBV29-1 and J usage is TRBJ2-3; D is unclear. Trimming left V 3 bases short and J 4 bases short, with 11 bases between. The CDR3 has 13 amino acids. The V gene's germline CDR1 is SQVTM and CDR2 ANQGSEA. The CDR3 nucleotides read TGCAGCGTTGACCACTTCGGCCCAGATACGCAGTATTTT. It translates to CSVDHFGPDTQYF.

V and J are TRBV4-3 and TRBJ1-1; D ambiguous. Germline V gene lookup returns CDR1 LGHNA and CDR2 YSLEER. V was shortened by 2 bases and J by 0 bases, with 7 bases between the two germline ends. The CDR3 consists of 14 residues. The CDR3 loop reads CASSQSIMNTEAFF. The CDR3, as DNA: TGCGCCAGCAGCCAAAGTATCATGAACACTGAAGCTTTCTTT.

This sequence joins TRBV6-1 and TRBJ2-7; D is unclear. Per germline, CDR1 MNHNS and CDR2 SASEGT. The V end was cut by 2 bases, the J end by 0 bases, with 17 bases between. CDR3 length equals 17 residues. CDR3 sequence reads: CASSEPTDTFSSYEQYF. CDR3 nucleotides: TGTGCCAGCAGTGAACCCACAGACACCTTCAGCTCCTACGAGCAGTACTTC.

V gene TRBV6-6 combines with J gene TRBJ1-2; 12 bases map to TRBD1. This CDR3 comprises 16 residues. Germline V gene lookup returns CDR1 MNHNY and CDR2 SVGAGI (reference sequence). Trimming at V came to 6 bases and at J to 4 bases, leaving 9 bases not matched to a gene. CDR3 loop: CASSQGQGASSYGYTF. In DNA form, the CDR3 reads TGTGCCAGCAGCCAGGGACAGGGGGCTTCCTCCTATGGCTACACCTTC.